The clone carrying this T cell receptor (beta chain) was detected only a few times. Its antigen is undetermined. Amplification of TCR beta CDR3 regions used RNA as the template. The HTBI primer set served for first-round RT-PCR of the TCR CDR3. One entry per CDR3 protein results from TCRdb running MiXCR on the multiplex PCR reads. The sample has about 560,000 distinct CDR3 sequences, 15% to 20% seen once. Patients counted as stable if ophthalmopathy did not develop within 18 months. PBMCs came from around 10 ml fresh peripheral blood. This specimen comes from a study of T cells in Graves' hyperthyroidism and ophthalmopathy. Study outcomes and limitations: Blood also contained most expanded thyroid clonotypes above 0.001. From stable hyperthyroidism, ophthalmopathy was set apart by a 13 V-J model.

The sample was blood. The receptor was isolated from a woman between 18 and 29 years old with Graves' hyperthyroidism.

CDR3 loop: CASSQGWDSPLHF. DNA for the CDR3: TGCGCCAGCAGCCAAGGTTGGGATTCACCCCTCCACTTT. This rearrangement joins TRBV4-1 to TRBJ1-6; D remains ambiguous. The CDR3 has 13 amino acids. The V end was cut by 1 base, the J end by 8 bases, with 6 bases between. Germline V gene lookup returns CDR1 MGHRA and CDR2 YSYEKL.